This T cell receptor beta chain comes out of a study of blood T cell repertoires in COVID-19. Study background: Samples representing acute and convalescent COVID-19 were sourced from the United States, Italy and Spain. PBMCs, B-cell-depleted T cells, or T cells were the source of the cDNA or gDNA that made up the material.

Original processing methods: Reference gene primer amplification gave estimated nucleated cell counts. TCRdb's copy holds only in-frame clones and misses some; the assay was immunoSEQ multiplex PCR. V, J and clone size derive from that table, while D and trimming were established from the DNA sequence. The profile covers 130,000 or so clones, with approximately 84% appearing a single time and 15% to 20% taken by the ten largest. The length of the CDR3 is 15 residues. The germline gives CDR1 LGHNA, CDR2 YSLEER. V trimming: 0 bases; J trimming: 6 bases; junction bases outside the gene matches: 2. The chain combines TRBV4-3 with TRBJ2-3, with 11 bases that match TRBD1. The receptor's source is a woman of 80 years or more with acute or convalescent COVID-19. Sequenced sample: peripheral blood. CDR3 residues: CASSQEGQGGDTQYF. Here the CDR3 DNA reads TGCGCCAGCAGCCAAGAGGGACAGGGGGGGGATACGCAGTATTTT.